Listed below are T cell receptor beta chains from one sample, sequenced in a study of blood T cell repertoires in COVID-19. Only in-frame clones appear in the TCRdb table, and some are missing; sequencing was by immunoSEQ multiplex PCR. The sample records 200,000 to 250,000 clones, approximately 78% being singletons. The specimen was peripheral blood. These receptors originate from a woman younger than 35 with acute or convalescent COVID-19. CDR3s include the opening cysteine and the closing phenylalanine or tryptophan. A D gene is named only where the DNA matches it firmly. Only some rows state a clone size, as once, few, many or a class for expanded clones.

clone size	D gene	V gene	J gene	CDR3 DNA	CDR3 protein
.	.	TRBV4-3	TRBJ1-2	TGCGCCAGCAGCCAAGACTTGGGTCGGGGCTATGGCTACACCTTC	CASSQDLGRGYGYTF
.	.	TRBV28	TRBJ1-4	TGTGCCAGCAGTACAGGGATAAATGAAAAACTGTTTTTT	CASSTGINEKLFF
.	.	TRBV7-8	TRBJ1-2	TGTGCCAGCAGCTTAGGTGGCCTTAGGACAGCGAACTATGGCTACACCTTC	CASSLGGLRTANYGYTF
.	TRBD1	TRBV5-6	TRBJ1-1	TGTGCCAGCAGCCAGAGGACAGGGATCGGGAACACTGAAGCTTTCTTT	CASSQRTGIGNTEAFF
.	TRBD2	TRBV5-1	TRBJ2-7	TGCGCCAGCAGGCGAGCGGGAGAGGGTTACGAGCAGTACTTC	CASRRAGEGYEQYF
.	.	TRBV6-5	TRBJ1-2	TGTGCCAGCATCACTATTACTCAGAATTTCTATGGCTACACCTTC	CASITITQNFYGYTF
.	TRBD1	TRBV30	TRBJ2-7	TGTGCCTGCGAATGGACAGGGATCTACGAGCAGTACTTC	CACEWTGIYEQYF
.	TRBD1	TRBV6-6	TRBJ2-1	TGTGCCAGCAGTGCCCCGGGACAGGGGGGCGATGAGCAGTTCTTC	CASSAPGQGGDEQFF
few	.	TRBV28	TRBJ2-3	TGTGCCAGCAGTTTACCAGGGGGCACAGATACGCAGTATTTT	CASSLPGGTDTQYF
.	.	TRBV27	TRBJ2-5	TGTGCCAGCAGTTTATCGGGGGGAGTTGCGACCCAGTACTTC	CASSLSGGVATQYF
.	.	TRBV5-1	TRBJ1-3	TGCGCCAGCAGCTTGGGGAGCTCTGGAAACACCATATATTTT	CASSLGSSGNTIYF
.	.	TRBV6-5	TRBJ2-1	TGTGCCAGCAGTACCGGAGAAGGGGTCACGAATGAGCAGTTCTTC	CASSTGEGVTNEQFF
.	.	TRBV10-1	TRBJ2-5	TGCGCCAGCAGTGAGGGGGCAGGAGAGACCCAGTACTTC	CASSEGAGETQYF
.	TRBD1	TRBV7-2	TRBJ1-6	TGTGCCAGCAGCTCCGTGGGACAGGTTAATTCACCCCTCCACTTT	CASSSVGQVNSPLHF
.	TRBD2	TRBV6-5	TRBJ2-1	TGTGCCAGCAGTTACTCGGGACTAGCGGCCTGGGGGCAGTTCTTC	CASSYSGLAAWGQFF
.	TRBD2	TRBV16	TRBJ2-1	TGTGCCAGCAGCCTGCTAGCGGGAGGGACTTACAATGAGCAGTTCTTC	CASSLLAGGTYNEQFF
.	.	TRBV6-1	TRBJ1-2	TGTGCCAGCAGTGAACGTGGTTTTGGATCAGGCAACTATGGCTACACCTTC	CASSERGFGSGNYGYTF
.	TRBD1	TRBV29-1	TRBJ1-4	TGCAGCGTTGCTGGGACAGTAGGCGAAAAACTGTTTTTT	CSVAGTVGEKLFF
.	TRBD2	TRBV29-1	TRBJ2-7	TGCAGCGTGCAAGGACTAGCGGGAGTCTACGAGCAGTACTTC	CSVQGLAGVYEQYF
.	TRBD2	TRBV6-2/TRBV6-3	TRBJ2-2	TGTGCCAGCAGTTGGGATCTAGCGGGGGCGAACACCGGGGAGCTGTTTTTT	CASSWDLAGANTGELFF
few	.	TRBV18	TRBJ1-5	TGTGCCAGCTCACCACAGACAAGTAATCAGCCCCAGCATTTT	CASSPQTSNQPQHF
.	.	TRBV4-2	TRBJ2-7	TGTGCCAGCAGCCAGGAAGTCGCGTTCGGGGGGCGCCTCGAGCAGTACTTC	CASSQEVAFGGRLEQYF
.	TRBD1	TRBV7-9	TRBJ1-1	TGTGCCAGCAGCTTAGGAGGACAGGGTGAAGCTTTCTTT	CASSLGGQGEAFF
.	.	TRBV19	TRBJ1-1	TGTGCCAGTAGTGCTCGTCGAATATTCGGGAAACGCCAGTACACTGAAGCTTTCTTT	CASSARRIFGKRQYTEAFF
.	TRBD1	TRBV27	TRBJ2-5	TGTGCCAGCAGTACGCGACAGGGGGCGACCCAGTACTTC	CASSTRQGATQYF
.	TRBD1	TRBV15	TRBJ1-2	TGTGCCACCAGCGCCCCGCGGACAGGGCTTAACTATGGCTACACCTTC	CATSAPRTGLNYGYTF
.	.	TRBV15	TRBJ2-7	TGTGCCACCAGCAGTTCGAGAGGCTACGAGCAGTACTTC	CATSSSRGYEQYF
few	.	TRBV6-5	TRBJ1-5	TGTGCCAGCAGTCTACAGGGTACGGATCAGCCCCAGCATTTT	CASSLQGTDQPQHF
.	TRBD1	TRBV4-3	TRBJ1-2	TGCGCCAGCAGCCAAGCAGGGGACAGGGGCTATGGCTACACCTTC	CASSQAGDRGYGYTF
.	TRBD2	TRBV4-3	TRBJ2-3	TGCGCCAGCAGCCAGGGACTAGCGGGAGGTGGTGATACGCAGTATTTT	CASSQGLAGGGDTQYF
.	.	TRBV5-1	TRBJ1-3	TGCGCCAGCAGGCGATCAGGGGCGTCTGGAAACACCATATATTTT	CASRRSGASGNTIYF
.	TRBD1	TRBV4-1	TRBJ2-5	TGCGCCAGCAGCCAAGATCATGGGACAGGCCCGACCCAGTACTTC	CASSQDHGTGPTQYF
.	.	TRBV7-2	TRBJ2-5	TGTGCCAGCAGCTTAGTAACCGGGAAAGAGACCCAGTACTTC	CASSLVTGKETQYF
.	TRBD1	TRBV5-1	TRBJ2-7	TGCGCCAGCAGCCCAGGGGGGACAGGCTACGAGCAGTACTTC	CASSPGGTGYEQYF
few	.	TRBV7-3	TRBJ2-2	TGTGCCAGCGGCCACACCGGGGAGCTGTTTTTT	CASGHTGELFF
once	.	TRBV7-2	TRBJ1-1	TGTGCCAGCAGCCGCGAGAGTGTGCGGGGTGCGAACACTGAAGCTTTCTTT	CASSRESVRGANTEAFF
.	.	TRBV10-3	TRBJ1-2	TGTGCCATAGGGGACATCCCCAACTATGGCTACACCTTC	CAIGDIPNYGYTF
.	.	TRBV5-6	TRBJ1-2	TGTGCCAGCAGCTTGATGGGGCCAGGAGAACTTACTAACTATGGCTACACCTTC	CASSLMGPGELTNYGYTF
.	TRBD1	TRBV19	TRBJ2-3	TGTGCCAGTAGTACCACGGGACAGAGCACAGATACGCAGTATTTT	CASSTTGQSTDTQYF
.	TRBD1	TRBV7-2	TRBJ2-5	TGTGCCAGCAGCCCCGGACAGGGGGCGGTGATTGAGACCCAGTACTTC	CASSPGQGAVIETQYF
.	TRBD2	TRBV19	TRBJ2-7	TGTGCCAGTAGTCAAGGACTAGGACCCTACGAGCAGTACTTC	CASSQGLGPYEQYF
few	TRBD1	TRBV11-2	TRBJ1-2	TGTGCCAGCAGCTTAGATCTGACAGGGAACAACTATGGCTACACCTTC	CASSLDLTGNNYGYTF
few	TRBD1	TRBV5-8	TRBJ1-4	TGTGCCAGCAGCGGGGACAGGCTAACTAATGAAAAACTGTTTTTT	CASSGDRLTNEKLFF
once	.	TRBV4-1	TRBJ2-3	TGCGCCAGCAGCCCCGGGTCTAGCGGCACAGATACGCAGTATTTT	CASSPGSSGTDTQYF
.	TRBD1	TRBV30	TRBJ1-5	TGTGCCTGGGCGAGGGAACAGGGGCCGAATCAGCCCCAGCATTTT	CAWAREQGPNQPQHF
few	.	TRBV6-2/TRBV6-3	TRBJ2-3	TGTGCCAGCAGTCAGCAGGGACTCACAGATACGCAGTATTTT	CASSQQGLTDTQYF
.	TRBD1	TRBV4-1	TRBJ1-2	TGCGCCAGCAGCCAAGACGAGTTCTATAACAGGGGGGTGGATGGCTACACCTTC	CASSQDEFYNRGVDGYTF
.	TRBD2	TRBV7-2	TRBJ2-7	TGTGCCAGCAGCTTAGCGGGCGGGGCGGCTAGCGGGAGTGGTAAGGCGCAGTACTTC	CASSLAGGAASGSGKAQYF
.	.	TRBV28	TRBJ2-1	TGTGCCAGCACCACCCCGGAGGTTTCCTACAATGAGCAGTTCTTC	CASTTPEVSYNEQFF
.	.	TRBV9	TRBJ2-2	TGTGCCAGCAGCGAAAGACATACGAACACCGGGGAGCTGTTTTTT	CASSERHTNTGELFF
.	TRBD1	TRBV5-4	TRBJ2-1	TGTGCCAGCAGCCTAAATGGACAGGGGTATGAGCAGTTCTTC	CASSLNGQGYEQFF
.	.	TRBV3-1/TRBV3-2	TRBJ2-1	TGTGCCAGCAGCCAAGGATTTAACTTCCTTAATGAGCAGTTCTTC	CASSQGFNFLNEQFF
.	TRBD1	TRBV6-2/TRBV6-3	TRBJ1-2	TGTGCCAGCAGTTGGGGAGGACAGGGAAGTTATGGCTACACCTTC	CASSWGGQGSYGYTF
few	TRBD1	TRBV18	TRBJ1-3	TGTGCCAGCTCACCACCGCAGGGGGCCACTGGAAACACCATATATTTT	CASSPPQGATGNTIYF
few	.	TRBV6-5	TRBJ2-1	TGTGCCAGCAGACAAAGCTCCTACAATGAGCAGTTCTTC	CASRQSSYNEQFF
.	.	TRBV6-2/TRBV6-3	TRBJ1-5	TGTGCCAGCAGCCGGACAGCGAATCAGCCCCAGCATTTT	CASSRTANQPQHF
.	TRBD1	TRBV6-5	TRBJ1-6	TGTGCCGGAGAGACAGGGTCGTATAATTCACCCCTCCACTTT	CAGETGSYNSPLHF